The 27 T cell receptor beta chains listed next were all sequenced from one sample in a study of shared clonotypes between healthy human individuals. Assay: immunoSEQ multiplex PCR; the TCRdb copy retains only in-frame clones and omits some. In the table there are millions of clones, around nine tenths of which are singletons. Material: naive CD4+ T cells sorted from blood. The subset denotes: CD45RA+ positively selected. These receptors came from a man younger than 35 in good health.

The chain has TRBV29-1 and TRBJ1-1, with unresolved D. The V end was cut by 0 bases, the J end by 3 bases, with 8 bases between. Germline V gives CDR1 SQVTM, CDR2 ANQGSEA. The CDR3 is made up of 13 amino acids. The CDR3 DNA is TGCAGCGTTGAAGATTATAGGTACACTGAAGCTTTCTTT. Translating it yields CSVEDYRYTEAFF. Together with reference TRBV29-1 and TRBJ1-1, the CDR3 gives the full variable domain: SAVISQKPSRDICQRGTSLTIQCQVDSQVTMMFWYRQQPGQSLTLIATANQGSEATYESGFVIDKFPISRPNLTFSTLTVSNMSPEDSSIYLCSVEDYRYTEAFFGQGTRLTVV.

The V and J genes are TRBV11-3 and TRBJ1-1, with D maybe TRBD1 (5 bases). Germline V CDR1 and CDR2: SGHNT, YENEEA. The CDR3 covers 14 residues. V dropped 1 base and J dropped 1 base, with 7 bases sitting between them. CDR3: CASSLGTTNTEAFF. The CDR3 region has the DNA TGTGCCAGCAGCTTAGGGACAACGAACACTGAAGCTTTCTTT.

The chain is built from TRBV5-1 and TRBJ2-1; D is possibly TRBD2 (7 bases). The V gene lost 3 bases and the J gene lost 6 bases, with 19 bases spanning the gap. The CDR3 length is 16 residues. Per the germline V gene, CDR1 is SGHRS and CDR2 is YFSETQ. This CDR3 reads CASSSGGLAAINEQFF. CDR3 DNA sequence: TGCGCCAGCAGCTCGGGGGGCCTAGCGGCGATCAATGAGCAGTTCTTC.

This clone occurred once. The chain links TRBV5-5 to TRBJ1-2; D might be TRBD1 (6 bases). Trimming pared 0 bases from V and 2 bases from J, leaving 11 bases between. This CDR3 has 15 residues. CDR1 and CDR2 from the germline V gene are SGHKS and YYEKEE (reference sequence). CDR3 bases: TGTGCCAGCAGCTTGGGGGCGCAGGGGAACTATGGCTACACCTTC. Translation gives CASSLGAQGNYGYTF.

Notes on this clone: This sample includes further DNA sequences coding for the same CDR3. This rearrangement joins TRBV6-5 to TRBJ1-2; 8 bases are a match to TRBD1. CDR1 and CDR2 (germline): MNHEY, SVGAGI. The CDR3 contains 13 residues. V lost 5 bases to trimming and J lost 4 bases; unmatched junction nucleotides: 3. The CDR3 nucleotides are TGTGCCAGCAGTACGGGACAGGTCTATGGCTACACCTTC. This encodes CASSTGQVYGYTF.

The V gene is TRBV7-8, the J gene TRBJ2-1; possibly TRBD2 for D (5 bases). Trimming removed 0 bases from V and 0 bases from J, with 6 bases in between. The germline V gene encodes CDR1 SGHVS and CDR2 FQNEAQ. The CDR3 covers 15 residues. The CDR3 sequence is CASSLAGSSYNEQFF. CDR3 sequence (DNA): TGTGCCAGCAGCTTAGCGGGGAGCTCCTACAATGAGCAGTTCTTC.

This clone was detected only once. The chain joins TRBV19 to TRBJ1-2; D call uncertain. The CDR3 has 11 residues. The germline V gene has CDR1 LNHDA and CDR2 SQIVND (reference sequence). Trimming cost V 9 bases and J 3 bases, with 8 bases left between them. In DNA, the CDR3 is TGTGCCAGCGAAGAGTACTATGGCTACACCTTC. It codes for CASEEYYGYTF.

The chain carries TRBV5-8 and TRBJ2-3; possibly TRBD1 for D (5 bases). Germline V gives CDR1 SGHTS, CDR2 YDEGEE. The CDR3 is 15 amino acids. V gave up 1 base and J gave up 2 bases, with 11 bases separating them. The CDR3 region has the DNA TGTGCCAGCAGCTTGTCCAGGGTGGACACAGATACGCAGTATTTT. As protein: CASSLSRVDTDTQYF.

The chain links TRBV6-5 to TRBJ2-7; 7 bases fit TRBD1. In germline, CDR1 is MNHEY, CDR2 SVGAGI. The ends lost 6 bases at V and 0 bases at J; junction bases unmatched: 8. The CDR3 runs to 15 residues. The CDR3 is CASRGTETYSYEQYF. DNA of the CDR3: TGTGCCAGCAGGGGGACAGAAACCTACTCCTACGAGCAGTACTTC.

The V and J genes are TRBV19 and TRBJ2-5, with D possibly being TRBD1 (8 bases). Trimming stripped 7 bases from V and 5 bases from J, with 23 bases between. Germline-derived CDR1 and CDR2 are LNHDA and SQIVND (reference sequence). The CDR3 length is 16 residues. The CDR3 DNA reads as TGTGCCAGTAACCCGGGGAGGACAGGGAGGGCGGAGACCCAGTACTTC. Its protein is CASNPGRTGRAETQYF.

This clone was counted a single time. The CDR3 loop is CASSYGPSGTYEQYF. As DNA, the CDR3 is TGTGCCAGCAGTTACGGGCCGAGTGGAACTTACGAGCAGTACTTC. The genes are TRBV6-6 and TRBJ2-7; D gene ambiguous. CDR1 and CDR2 (germline): MNHNY, SVGAGI (reference sequence). The CDR3 consists of 15 residues. V was shortened by 2 bases and J by 4 bases, with 15 bases between the two germline ends.

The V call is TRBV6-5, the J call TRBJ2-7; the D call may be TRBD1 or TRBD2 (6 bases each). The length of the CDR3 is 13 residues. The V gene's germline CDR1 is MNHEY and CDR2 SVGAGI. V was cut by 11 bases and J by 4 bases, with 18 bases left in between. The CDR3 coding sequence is TGTGCCTCAACACGGGGGCTAGGATACGAGCAGTACTTC. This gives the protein CASTRGLGYEQYF.

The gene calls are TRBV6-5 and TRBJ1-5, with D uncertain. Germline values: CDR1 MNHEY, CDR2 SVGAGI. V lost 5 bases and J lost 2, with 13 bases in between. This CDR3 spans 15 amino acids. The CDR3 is CASSPRPTGNQPQHF. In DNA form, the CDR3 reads TGTGCCAGCAGTCCCCGGCCAACTGGCAATCAGCCCCAGCATTTT.

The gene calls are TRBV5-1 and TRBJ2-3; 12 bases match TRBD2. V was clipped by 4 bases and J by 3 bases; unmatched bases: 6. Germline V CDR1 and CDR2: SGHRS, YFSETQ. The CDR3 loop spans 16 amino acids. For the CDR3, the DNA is TGCGCCAGCAGCCCAGGCGGACTAGCGGGGACAGATACGCAGTATTTT. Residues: CASSPGGLAGTDTQYF.

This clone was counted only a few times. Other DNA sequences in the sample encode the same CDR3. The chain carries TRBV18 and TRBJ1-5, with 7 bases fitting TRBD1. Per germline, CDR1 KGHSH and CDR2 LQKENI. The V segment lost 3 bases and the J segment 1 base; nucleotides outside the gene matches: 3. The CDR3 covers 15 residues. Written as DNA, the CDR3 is TGTGCCAGCTCACCGTTACAGGGGAGCAATCAGCCCCAGCATTTT. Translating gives CASSPLQGSNQPQHF. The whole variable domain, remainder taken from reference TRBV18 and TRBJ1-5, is NAGVMQNPRHLVRRRGQEARLRCSPMKGHSHVYWYRQLPEEGLKFMVYLQKENIIDESGMPKERFSAEFPKEGPSILRIQQVVRGDSAAYFCASSPLQGSNQPQHFGDGTRLSIL.

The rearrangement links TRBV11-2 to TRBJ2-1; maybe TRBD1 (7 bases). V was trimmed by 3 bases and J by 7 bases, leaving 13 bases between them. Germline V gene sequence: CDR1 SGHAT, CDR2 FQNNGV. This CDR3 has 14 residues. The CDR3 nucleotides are TGTGCCAGCAGCTTCGGCCAGGGGGGTAATGAGCAGTTCTTC. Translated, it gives CASSFGQGGNEQFF.

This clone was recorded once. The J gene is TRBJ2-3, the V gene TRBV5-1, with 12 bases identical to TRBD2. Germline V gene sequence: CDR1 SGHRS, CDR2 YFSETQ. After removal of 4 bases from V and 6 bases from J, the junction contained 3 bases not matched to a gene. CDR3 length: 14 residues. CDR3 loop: CASSKGLAGDTQYF. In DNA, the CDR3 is TGCGCCAGCAGCAAAGGACTAGCGGGGGATACGCAGTATTTT.

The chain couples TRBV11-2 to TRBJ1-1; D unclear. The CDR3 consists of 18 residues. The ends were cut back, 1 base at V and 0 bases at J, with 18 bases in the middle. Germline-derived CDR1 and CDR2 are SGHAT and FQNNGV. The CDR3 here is CASSLGGRRGAMNTEAFF. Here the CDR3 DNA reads TGTGCCAGCAGCTTAGGCGGGAGGCGGGGAGCCATGAACACTGAAGCTTTCTTT.

This CDR3 is CASSEGRGTEQFF. The CDR3 DNA is TGTGCCAGCAGTGAGGGCAGGGGGACTGAGCAGTTCTTC. The chain employs TRBV6-4 and TRBJ2-1; the match to TRBD1 covers 7 bases. The CDR3 length is 13 residues. The V gene's germline CDR1 is MRHNA and CDR2 SNTAGT. Trimming took 3 bases from V and 9 from J; bases not matched to a gene: 5.

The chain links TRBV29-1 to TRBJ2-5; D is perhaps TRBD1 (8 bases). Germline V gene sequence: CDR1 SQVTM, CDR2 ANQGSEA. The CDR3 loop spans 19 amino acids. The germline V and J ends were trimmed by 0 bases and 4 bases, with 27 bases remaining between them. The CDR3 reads CSVEDPWGGDRTPRETQYF. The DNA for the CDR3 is TGCAGCGTTGAAGACCCCTGGGGGGGGGACAGGACCCCCCGAGAGACCCAGTACTTC.

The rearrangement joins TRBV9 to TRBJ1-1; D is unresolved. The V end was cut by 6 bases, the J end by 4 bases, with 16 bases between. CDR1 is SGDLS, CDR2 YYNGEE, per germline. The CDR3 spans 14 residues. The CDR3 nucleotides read TGTGCCAGCATGGTCGATGAGCGAGGCACTGAAGCTTTCTTT. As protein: CASMVDERGTEAFF. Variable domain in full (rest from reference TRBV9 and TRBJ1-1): DSGVTQTPKHLITATGQRVTLRCSPRSGDLSVYWYQQSLDQGLQFLIQYYNGEERAKGNILERFSAQQFPDLHSELNLSSLELGDSALYFCASMVDERGTEAFFGQGTRLTVV.

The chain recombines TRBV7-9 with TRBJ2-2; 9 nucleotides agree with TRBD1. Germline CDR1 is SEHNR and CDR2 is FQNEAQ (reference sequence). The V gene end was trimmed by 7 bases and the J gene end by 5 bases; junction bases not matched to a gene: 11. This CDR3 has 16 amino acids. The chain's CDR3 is CASTSGDRGSTGELFF. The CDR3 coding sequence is TGTGCCAGCACCTCGGGAGACAGGGGGAGTACCGGGGAGCTGTTTTTT.

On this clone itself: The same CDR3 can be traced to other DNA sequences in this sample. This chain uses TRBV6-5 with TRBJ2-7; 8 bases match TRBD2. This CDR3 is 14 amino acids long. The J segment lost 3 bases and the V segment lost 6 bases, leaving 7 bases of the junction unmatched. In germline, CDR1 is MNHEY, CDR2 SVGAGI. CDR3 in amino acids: CASSPGTRSYEQYF. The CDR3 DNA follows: TGTGCCAGCAGCCCCGGGACTAGGAGCTACGAGCAGTACTTC.

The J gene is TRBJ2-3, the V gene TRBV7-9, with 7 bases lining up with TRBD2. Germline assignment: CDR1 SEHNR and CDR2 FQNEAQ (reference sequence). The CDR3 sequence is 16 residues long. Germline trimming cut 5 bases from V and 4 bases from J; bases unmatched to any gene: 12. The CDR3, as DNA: TGTGCCAGCAGCCCCCTGGGTGGCGGGAGTCCAGATACGCAGTATTTT. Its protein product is CASSPLGGGSPDTQYF. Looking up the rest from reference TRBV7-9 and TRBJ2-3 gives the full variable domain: DTGVSQNPRHKITKRGQNVTFRCDPISEHNRLYWYRQTLGQGPEFLTYFQNEAQLEKSRLLSDRFSAERPKGSFSTLEIQRTEQGDSAMYLCASSPLGGGSPDTQYFGPGTRLTVL.

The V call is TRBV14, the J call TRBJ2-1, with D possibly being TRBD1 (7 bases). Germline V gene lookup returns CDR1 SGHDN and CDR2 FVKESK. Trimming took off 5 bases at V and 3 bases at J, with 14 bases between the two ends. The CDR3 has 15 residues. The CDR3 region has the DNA TGTGCCAGCAGCTTCAGACAGGGAGGCTACAATGAGCAGTTCTTC. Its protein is CASSFRQGGYNEQFF.

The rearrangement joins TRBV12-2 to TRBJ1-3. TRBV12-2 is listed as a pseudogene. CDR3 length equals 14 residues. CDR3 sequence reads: CASRIPGAGNTIYF. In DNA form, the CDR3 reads TGTGCAAGTCGCATACCGGGGGCTGGAAACACCATATATTTT.

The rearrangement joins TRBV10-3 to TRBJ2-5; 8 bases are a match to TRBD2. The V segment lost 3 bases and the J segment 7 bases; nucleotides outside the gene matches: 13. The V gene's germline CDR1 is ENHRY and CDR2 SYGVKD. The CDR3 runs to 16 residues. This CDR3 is CAISDRTTSGPTTQYF. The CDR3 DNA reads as TGTGCCATCAGTGACCGAACCACTAGCGGTCCGACGACCCAGTACTTC.